The sequence of this T cell receptor (beta chain) was determined in a study of blood T cells in healthy people across ages. This clonotype occurred a few times. The individuals who served as donors were healthy Caucasians living in Russia, aged about 6 to 95. Per-sample PBMC isolation yielded at least 7 million cells. Primed by a sample-barcoded 5' primer and a J-beta primer mix, a second PCR proceeded for about 6 to 12 cycles. TCRdb independently ran MiXCR on the 5' RACE reads; one entry per CDR3 protein. This sample yields roughly 2 million distinct CDR3 sequences, of which 40% to 55% are seen a single time; over 2% belongs to the top ten. Germline V gene lookup returns CDR1 SGHRS and CDR2 YFSETQ. The CDR3 consists of 14 residues. V was trimmed by 0 bases and J by 1 base, leaving 7 bases between them.

The sample taken for sequencing was blood. The TCR comes from a woman aged 40 to 49 in good health. The V and J genes are TRBV5-1 and TRBJ2-5; D not certain. The CDR3 loop reads CASSLDYRQETQYF. In nucleotides, the CDR3 is TGCGCCAGCAGCTTGGACTATCGCCAAGAGACCCAGTACTTC. The full variable domain, with the rest looked up from reference TRBV5-1 and TRBJ2-5, is KAGVTQTPRYLIKTRGQQVTLSCSPISGHRSVSWYQQTPGQGLQFLFEYFSETQRNKGNFPGRFSGRQFSNSRSEMNVSTLELGDSALYLCASSLDYRQETQYFGPGTRLLVL.